The 12 T cell receptor beta chains reported below all come from one sample, sequenced in a study of blood T cell repertoires in COVID-19. Profiling relied on immunoSEQ multiplex PCR, and the TCRdb table lists in-frame clones only, not all of them. The data show approximately 280,000 clones, 75% to 90% seen once. Sequencing was done on a sample of peripheral blood. The receptor source for this set is a man aged 40-49 years with acute or convalescent COVID-19.

Concerning this clone itself: The sample holds other DNA sequences that translate to the same CDR3. The V gene is TRBV5-1, the J gene TRBJ2-2, with 7 bases identical to TRBD1. The CDR3 has 15 amino acids. Per the germline V gene, CDR1 is SGHRS and CDR2 is YFSETQ. The junction had 3 bases not matched to a gene; V was cut back by 4 bases and J by 0 bases. Here the CDR3 reads CASSATGANTGELFF. The CDR3 bases are TGCGCCAGCAGCGCAACAGGGGCGAACACCGGGGAGCTGTTTTTT.

The V gene is TRBV2, the J gene TRBJ1-1; 8 bases match TRBD1. Germline assignment: CDR1 SNHLY and CDR2 FYNNEI. With 7 bases clipped from V and 3 bases from J, the junction kept 13 bases outside the gene matches. This CDR3 is 16 amino acids long. The CDR3 loop is CASKDREVSGDTEAFF. CDR3 DNA: TGTGCCAGCAAGGACAGGGAAGTTTCTGGGGACACTGAAGCTTTCTTT.

This chain's CDR3 is CASGAGTGDSEQYF. The CDR3, as DNA: TGTGCCAGCGGCGCCGGGACAGGGGATTCCGAGCAGTACTTC. V gene TRBV2 combines with J gene TRBJ2-7, with 10 bases fitting TRBD1. Trimming took 8 bases from V and 6 from J; bases not matched to a gene: 10. The CDR3 covers 14 residues. Germline CDR1 is SNHLY and CDR2 is FYNNEI. Full variable domain (outside the CDR3, taken from reference TRBV2 and TRBJ2-7): EPEVTQTPSHQVTQMGQEVILRCVPISNHLYFYWYRQILGQKVEFLVSFYNNEISEKSEIFDDQFSVERPDGSNFTLKIRSTKLEDSAMYFCASGAGTGDSEQYFGPGTRLTVT.

The V and J genes are TRBV10-3 and TRBJ1-4; perhaps TRBD1 as D (6 bases). The germline CDR1 and CDR2 sequences are ENHRY and SYGVKD. This CDR3 contains 14 residues. Deletions cut 0 bases from V and 7 bases from J, with 9 bases between. The CDR3 sequence is CAISESGQREKLFF. CDR3 sequence (DNA): TGTGCCATCAGTGAGTCCGGACAGCGTGAAAAACTGTTTTTT.

This chain connects TRBV2 to TRBJ2-3; no reliable D call. Germline lookup yields CDR1 SNHLY and CDR2 FYNNEI. The CDR3 loop spans 16 amino acids. The germline V and J ends were trimmed by 5 bases and 2 bases, with 17 bases remaining between them. In nucleotides, the CDR3 is TGTGCCAGCAGTACCCCCTCTTCCACTACCACAGATACGCAGTATTTT. It codes for CASSTPSSTTTDTQYF.

The table lists this clone with a count of one. The chain employs TRBV7-2 and TRBJ1-5; D perhaps matches TRBD1 (5 bases). The CDR3 is 14 amino acids. CDR1 and CDR2 from the germline V gene are SGHTA and FQGNSA. The V end lost 4 bases, the J end lost 6 bases, and 13 bases lay between the germline ends. CDR3 sequence: CASSYDSRSQPQHF. In nucleotides, the CDR3 is TGTGCCAGCAGCTATGACAGCCGGAGTCAGCCCCAGCATTTT.

This clone was counted between two and nine times. The V call is TRBV24-1, the J call TRBJ2-1; a possible D gene is TRBD1 (7 bases). There are 15 residues in the CDR3. V dropped 2 bases and J dropped 4 bases, with 11 bases sitting between them. Germline V lookup: CDR1 KGHDR, CDR2 SFDVKD. The CDR3 nucleotides are TGTGCCACCAGTGATTCGGGGGACAGATACAATGAGCAGTTCTTC. This sequence encodes CATSDSGDRYNEQFF.

The V gene is TRBV5-6, the J gene TRBJ2-7; TRBD1 might be the D (6 bases). V lost 2 bases and J lost 0, with 18 bases in between. CDR3 length: 17 residues. CDR1 is SGHDT and CDR2 is YYEEEE in the germline V gene. In DNA, the CDR3 is TGTGCCAGCAGCTTTCGACAGGCGTTACTAAGCTCCTACGAGCAGTACTTC. The encoded protein is CASSFRQALLSSYEQYF.

DNA for the CDR3: TGTGCCAGCAGCTTGGGGGACAGGGAGGGGGGCACTGAAGCTTTCTTT. Amino acid sequence: CASSLGDREGGTEAFF. The chain carries TRBV5-4 and TRBJ1-1, with 9 bases lining up with TRBD1. The CDR3 runs 16 residues. Per germline, CDR1 SGHNT and CDR2 YYREEE (reference sequence). J gave up 4 bases and V 0 bases, and 7 bases lay outside the gene matches.

This clone was counted a single time. J is TRBJ2-1 and V is TRBV19; D may be TRBD2 (6 bases). Per germline, CDR1 LNHDA and CDR2 SQIVND (reference sequence). The CDR3 is 15 residues long. Trimming cost V 7 bases and J 9 bases, with 22 bases left between them. The CDR3 DNA follows: TGTGCCAGTAATAGGGACTCCTTAGCTTTTGCTGAGCAGTTCTTC. Residues: CASNRDSLAFAEQFF.

The V call is TRBV20-1, the J call TRBJ1-2; unclear D gene. Trimming left V 5 bases short and J 4 bases short, with 8 bases between. The length of the CDR3 is 11 residues. CDR1 DFQATT and CDR2 SNEGSKA come from the germline V gene (reference sequence). The CDR3 is CSARESYGYTF. CDR3 coding DNA: TGCAGTGCTCGGGAAAGCTATGGCTACACCTTC.

The chain carries TRBV5-1 and TRBJ2-5; the match to TRBD1 covers 11 bases. V dropped 4 bases and J dropped 2; count of bases not matched to a gene: 4. There are 15 residues in the CDR3. Germline V lookup: CDR1 SGHRS, CDR2 YFSETQ. Written as DNA, the CDR3 is TGCGCCAGCAGCCACGGACAGGGGGCACAAGAGACCCAGTACTTC. Protein sequence: CASSHGQGAQETQYF.